This T cell receptor (beta chain) was profiled in a study of blood T cells in healthy people across ages. The overall study: About one barcoded beta molecule per two T cells was the capture yield of template switching.

Through a sample-barcoded 5' primer and a J-beta primer mix, a second PCR was run for about 6 to 11 cycles. MiXCR was run by TCRdb on the 5' RACE reads, yielding one entry per CDR3 protein. Of roughly 800,000 distinct CDR3 sequences in the sample, 25% to 30% were seen once. CDR1 and CDR2 from the germline V gene are SGHVS and FQNEAQ. CDR3 length: 15 amino acids. With 2 bases removed from V and 1 base from J, the gap between germline ends came to 12 bases. This clonotype was counted at least ten times. These records were also assigned to another study, of T cells of mothers and their children.

The sequence derives from a boy aged 5-17 years in good health. This chain links TRBV7-8 with TRBJ2-7; tentatively, D is TRBD1 (5 bases). Specimen: blood. CDR3 sequence reads: CASSLWQGQSYEQYF. Here the CDR3 DNA reads TGTGCCAGCAGCTTATGGCAGGGCCAGTCCTACGAGCAGTACTTC.